The sequence of this TCR beta chain was determined in a study of blood T cells in healthy people across ages. There are 15 residues in the CDR3. Germline assignment: CDR1 ENHRY and CDR2 SYGVKD. V lost 7 bases and J 2 bases, leaving 15 bases between the germline ends. It was with a sample-barcoded 5' primer and a J-beta primer mix that a second PCR of roughly 6 to 11 cycles was run. Via MiXCR, TCRdb re-called the 5' RACE reads, giving one row per CDR3 protein. The sample records hundreds of thousands of distinct CDR3 sequences, around 54% being singletons. The sample consisted of blood. This receptor was taken from a man aged 55 to 69 in good health. The rearrangement joins TRBV10-3 to TRBJ1-3, with a weak D call TRBD1 (5 bases). The DNA of the CDR3 is TGTGCCATCACCCGAGCCCAGGGTCCTGGAAACACCATATATTTT. Residues: CAITRAQGPGNTIYF.